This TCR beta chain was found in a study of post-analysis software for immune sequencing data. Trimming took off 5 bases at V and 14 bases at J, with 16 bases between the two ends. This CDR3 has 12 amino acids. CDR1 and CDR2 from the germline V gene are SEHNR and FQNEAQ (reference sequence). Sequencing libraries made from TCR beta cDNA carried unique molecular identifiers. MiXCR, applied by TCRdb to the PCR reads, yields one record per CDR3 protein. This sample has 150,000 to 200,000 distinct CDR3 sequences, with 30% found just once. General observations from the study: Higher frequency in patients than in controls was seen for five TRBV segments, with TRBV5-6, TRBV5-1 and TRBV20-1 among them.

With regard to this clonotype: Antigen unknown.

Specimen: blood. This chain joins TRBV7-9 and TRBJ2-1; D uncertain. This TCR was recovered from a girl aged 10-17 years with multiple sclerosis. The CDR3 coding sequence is TGTGCCAGCAGCGATATCCGAGAGACGGAGTTCTTC. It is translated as CASSDIRETEFF.